A single sample gave rise to the 8 T cell receptor beta chains below, sequenced in a study of cytomegalovirus exposure and HLA in healthy donors. Both 60 Vbeta primers and 13 Jbeta primers went into the PCR. Assay used: immunoSEQ multiplex PCR; TCRdb lists only in-frame clones, some missing. The table shows 150,000 to 200,000 clones, with roughly 80% occurring only once. Sequencing was done on a sample of PBMCs. The origin of the receptors is a girl aged 2 to 9 in good health and CMV-seropositive.

This clone appeared a few times. The chain recombines TRBV5-1 with TRBJ2-2; weak D call: TRBD1 (5 bases). This CDR3 comprises 17 residues. V dropped 0 bases and J dropped 4 bases, with 16 bases sitting between them. Germline V CDR1 and CDR2: SGHRS, YFSETQ. CDR3 loop: CASSLVARVSPTGELFF. DNA for the CDR3: TGCGCCAGCAGCTTGGTGGCCAGGGTGTCCCCCACCGGGGAGCTGTTTTTT.

The V and J genes are TRBV28 and TRBJ2-5, with 7 positions matching TRBD1. The CDR3 covers 15 residues. Germline lookup yields CDR1 MDHEN and CDR2 SYDVKM. The trim removed 6 bases at V and 2 bases at J, leaving 9 bases unmatched. CDR3 sequence reads: CASSITLTGQETQYF. CDR3 nucleotide sequence: TGTGCCAGCAGCATTACCCTGACAGGGCAAGAGACCCAGTACTTC.

The genes are TRBV7-9 and TRBJ1-1; no clear D gene. The CDR3 is 14 amino acids. In germline, CDR1 is SEHNR, CDR2 FQNEAQ (reference sequence). V lost 1 base to trimming and J lost 5 bases, with 11 bases between them. CDR3 sequence: CASSLVFKRTEAFF. The DNA of the CDR3 is TGTGCCAGCAGCTTAGTTTTTAAGAGGACTGAAGCTTTCTTT.

The J gene is TRBJ1-5, the V gene TRBV6-5; no definite D call. Germline values: CDR1 MNHEY, CDR2 SVGAGI. V gave up 5 bases and J gave up 0 bases, with 5 bases separating them. The CDR3 extends over 13 amino acids. Here the CDR3 reads CASSRNSNQPQHF. DNA of the CDR3: TGTGCCAGCAGTCGTAATAGCAATCAGCCCCAGCATTTT.

V usage is TRBV4-1 and J usage is TRBJ1-6; D is perhaps TRBD1 (5 bases). The CDR3 is 15 residues long. Germline V gene sequence: CDR1 MGHRA, CDR2 YSYEKL. The V end lost 4 bases, the J end lost 9 bases, and 16 bases lay between the germline ends. The CDR3 reads CASSPPGKEGSPLHF. The CDR3 DNA is TGCGCCAGCAGCCCCCCAGGGAAGGAGGGTTCACCCCTCCACTTT.

The chain joins TRBV7-2 to TRBJ1-5; D unclear. The CDR3 runs 15 residues. Germline V gives CDR1 SGHTA, CDR2 FQGNSA. The V and J ends lost 2 bases and 4 bases respectively, with 12 bases between them. The chain's CDR3 is CASSLLSGGNQPQHF. The CDR3 DNA is TGTGCCAGCAGCTTACTGAGTGGCGGAAATCAGCCCCAGCATTTT. Based on the CDR3 plus reference TRBV7-2 and TRBJ1-5, the full variable domain is GAGVSQSPSNKVTEKGKDVELRCDPISGHTALYWYRQSLGQGLEFLIYFQGNSAPDKSGLPSDRFSAERTGGSVSTLTIQRTQQEDSAVYLCASSLLSGGNQPQHFGDGTRLSIL.

The J gene is TRBJ1-5, the V gene TRBV7-6; TRBD1 matches at 9 bases. V trimming: 7 bases; J trimming: 9 bases; junction bases outside the gene matches: 7. Germline V gives CDR1 SGHVS, CDR2 FNYEAQ. The CDR3 is 13 amino acids. DNA for the CDR3: TGTGCCAGCATCCACAGGGGGCGCCGGCCCCAGCATTTT. Amino acids: CASIHRGRRPQHF.

This chain uses TRBV14 with TRBJ2-3; 8 positions agree with TRBD2. With V trimmed by 3 bases and J by 3 bases, 8 bases remained unmatched. CDR1 is SGHDN and CDR2 is FVKESK in the germline V gene. The CDR3 has 16 residues. This chain's CDR3 is CASSHAGLEATDTQYF. Here the CDR3 DNA reads TGTGCCAGCAGCCATGCGGGACTAGAGGCGACAGATACGCAGTATTTT. Full variable domain (missing parts from reference TRBV14 and TRBJ2-3): EAGVTQFPSHSVIEKGQTVTLRCDPISGHDNLYWYRRVMGKEIKFLLHFVKESKQDESGMPNNRFLAERTGGTYSTLKVQPAELEDSGVYFCASSHAGLEATDTQYFGPGTRLTVL.